This entry concerns a single T cell receptor beta chain. The antigen remains unidentified. This entry belongs to a study of CD8 T cells in Susac syndrome. Per the germline V gene, CDR1 is SGHDN and CDR2 is FVKESK. V lost 1 base to trimming and J lost 7 bases, with 11 bases between them. The CDR3 is made up of 14 amino acids. The multiple sclerosis control group consisted of treatment-naive patients whose relapsing-remitting disease, which was either stable or active, fulfilled revised McDonald criteria. Points from the study as a whole: The relatively small number of individuals in the TCR sequencing and HLA analysis was acknowledged by the study.

Reverse transcription of about 0.5 to 1 ug RNA used random hexamers. The immunoSEQ assay covered 54 Vbeta and 13 Jbeta segments for CDR3. TCRdb re-called the immunoSEQ multiplex PCR reads through MiXCR, storing one row per CDR3 protein. The sample carries 250,000 to 300,000 distinct CDR3 sequences, 89% recorded once. The TCR sequence derives from a human donor with multiple sclerosis. The source material was CD8+ T cells from PBMCs. This chain links TRBV14 with TRBJ2-1, with a weak D call TRBD1 (7 bases). CDR3 in DNA: TGTGCCAGCAGCCAAGCAGGGGGGTGGAATGAGCAGTTCTTC. Residues: CASSQAGGWNEQFF.